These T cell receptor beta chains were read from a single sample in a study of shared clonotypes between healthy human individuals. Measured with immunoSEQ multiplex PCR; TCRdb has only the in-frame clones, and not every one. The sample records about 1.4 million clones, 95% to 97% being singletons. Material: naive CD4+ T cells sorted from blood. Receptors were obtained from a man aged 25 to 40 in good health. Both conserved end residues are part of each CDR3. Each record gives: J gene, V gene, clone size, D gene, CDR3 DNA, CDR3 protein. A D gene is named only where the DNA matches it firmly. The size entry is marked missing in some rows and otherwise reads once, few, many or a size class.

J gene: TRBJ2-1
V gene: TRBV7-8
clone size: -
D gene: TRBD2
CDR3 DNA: TGTGCCAGCAGCTCCGACGGGACTAGCGGCCTAATCAATGAGCAGTTCTTC
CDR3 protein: CASSSDGTSGLINEQFF

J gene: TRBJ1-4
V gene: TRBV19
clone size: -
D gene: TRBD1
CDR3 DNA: TGTGCCACTATCCCTAACCAGGGGGGAATTGAAAAACTGTTTTTT
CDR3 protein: CATIPNQGGIEKLFF

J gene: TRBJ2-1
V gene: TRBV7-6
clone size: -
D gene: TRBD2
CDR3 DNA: TGTGCCAGCAGCCGACCCGCTAGCGGGCGCACAACAGCGGATGAGCAGTTCTTC
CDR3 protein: CASSRPASGRTTADEQFF

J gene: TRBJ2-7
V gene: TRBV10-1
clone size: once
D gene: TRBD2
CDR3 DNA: TGCGCCAGCAGCCTGGCAGCGGGACCCTACGAGCAGTACTTC
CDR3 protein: CASSLAAGPYEQYF

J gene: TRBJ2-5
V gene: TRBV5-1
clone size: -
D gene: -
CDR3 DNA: TGCGCCAGCAGCTTGGAAGGGTCGGAGACCCAGTACTTC
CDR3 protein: CASSLEGSETQYF

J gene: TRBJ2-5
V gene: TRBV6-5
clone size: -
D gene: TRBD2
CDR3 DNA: TGTGCCAGCCGGAGAGCGGGAGTGGGGGAGACCCAGTACTTC
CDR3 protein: CASRRAGVGETQYF

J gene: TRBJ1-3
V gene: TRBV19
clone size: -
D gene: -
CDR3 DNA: TGTGCCAGTAGATTTGGACCGAAGGAAAACACCATATATTTT
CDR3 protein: CASRFGPKENTIYF

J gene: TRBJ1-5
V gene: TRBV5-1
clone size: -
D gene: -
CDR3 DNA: TGCGCCAGCAGCGAAGGTAGCAATCAGCCCCAGCATTTT
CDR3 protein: CASSEGSNQPQHF

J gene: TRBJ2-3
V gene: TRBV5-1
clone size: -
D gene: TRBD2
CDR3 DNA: TGCGCCAGCAGTCTAGCGGGGGCCTCCACAGATACGCAGTATTTT
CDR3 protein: CASSLAGASTDTQYF

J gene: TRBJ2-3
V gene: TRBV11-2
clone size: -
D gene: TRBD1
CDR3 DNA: TGTGCCAGCAAGGACAGGGGGGATGGCACAGATACGCAGTATTTT
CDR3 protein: CASKDRGDGTDTQYF

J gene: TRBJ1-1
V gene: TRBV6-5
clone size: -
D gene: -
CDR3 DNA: TGTGCCAGCAGTTCCAGCGGTCACACTGAAGCTTTCTTT
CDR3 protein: CASSSSGHTEAFF